One sample yielded the 24 T cell receptor beta chains listed below, sequenced in a study of T cells expressing NK-cell markers. Reprocessing the 5' RACE reads, TCRdb reports a single entry for every CDR3 protein and omits DNA. Reported are 450,000 to 600,000 distinct CDR3 sequences; the ten largest clones contain 3.5% to 4.5%. The sequencing sample was made of blood T cells: a sorted CD56 or NKG2C T cell subset, CD4+ or CD8+ T cells, or bulk PBMC T cells (not recorded which). The receptors originated from a man aged 18-30 years in good health.

The chain carries TRBV12-3 or TRBV12-4 and TRBJ2-1; as DNA is missing, the TRBD2 call by TCRdb cannot be tested. The CDR3 length is 16 residues. CDR3 residues: CASSLRREFAYNEQFF.

The V and J genes are TRBV12-3 or TRBV12-4 and TRBJ2-4; the TRBD1 assignment by TCRdb is unverifiable without DNA. This CDR3 has 15 residues. The CDR3 sequence is CASMGETQGKNIQYF.

The V gene is TRBV4-1, the J gene TRBJ1-6; there is no DNA to check the TCRdb D call of TRBD1. This CDR3 has 16 amino acids. Germline V gene data show CDR1 as MGHRA and CDR2 as YSYEKL. This CDR3 is CASSRQGNTYNSPLHF.

The rearrangement uses TRBV6-2 or TRBV6-3 and TRBJ1-2; TCRdb designates TRBD1, a call that cannot be tested without DNA. This CDR3 contains 14 residues. CDR1 and CDR2 from the germline V gene are MNHEY and SVGEGT. The CDR3 region is CASSSLTGLYGYTF.

This chain uses TRBV27 with TRBJ2-7; the TCRdb D gene call, TRBD1, has no DNA to confirm it. Germline V gene lookup returns CDR1 MNHEY and CDR2 SMNVEV (reference sequence). The CDR3 contains 16 residues. The CDR3: CASSSLVAGGSYEQYF.

The rearrangement joins TRBV19 to TRBJ1-2; the D gene TCRdb calls, TRBD1, cannot be checked with no DNA. Germline V gene sequence: CDR1 LNHDA, CDR2 SQIVND (reference sequence). The CDR3 runs 12 residues. The chain's CDR3 is CASRKDSSGYTF.

The chain uses TRBV29-1 and TRBJ2-7; TCRdb's D call, TRBD1, is unchecked because there is no DNA. The germline V gene has CDR1 SQVTM and CDR2 ANQGSEA. This CDR3 comprises 12 residues. The chain's CDR3 is CSVGDSLYEQYF.

This sequence joins TRBV20-1 and TRBJ2-1; the TCRdb D gene call, TRBD2, has no DNA to confirm it. The CDR3 totals 16 residues. Germline V CDR1 and CDR2: DFQATT, SNEGSKA (reference sequence). CDR3 sequence reads: CSARDKEASAYNEQFF.

The V gene is TRBV30, the J gene TRBJ2-1; without DNA, the TCRdb call of TRBD1 cannot be checked. Germline V gene sequence: CDR1 GTSNPN, CDR2 SVGIG (reference sequence). The CDR3 length is 15 residues. CDR3 residues: CAWSAEQGAVDEQFF.

CDR3 residues: CASSPDGSRTQYF. V usage is TRBV12-3 or TRBV12-4 and J usage is TRBJ2-5; lacking DNA, the TRBD2 call made by TCRdb goes unchecked. The CDR3 is 13 residues long.

V is TRBV4-3 and J is TRBJ2-1; lacking DNA, the TRBD2 call made by TCRdb goes unchecked. This CDR3 has 15 amino acids. Germline CDR1 LGHNA, CDR2 YSLEER. The CDR3 region is CASSPSGRGRNEQFF.

The chain uses TRBV24-1 and TRBJ1-5; TCRdb's D call, TRBD1, is unchecked because there is no DNA. CDR1 is KGHDR and CDR2 is SFDVKD in the germline V gene. The CDR3 extends over 15 amino acids. This chain's CDR3 is CATSDQGQANQPQHF.

The chain joins TRBV5-1 to TRBJ1-2. Germline V CDR1 and CDR2: SGHRS, YFSETQ. This CDR3 comprises 13 residues. The CDR3 sequence is CASSLDSNYGYTF.

The rearrangement links TRBV24-1 to TRBJ2-2. The germline CDR1 and CDR2 sequences are KGHDR and SFDVKD. This CDR3 spans 14 amino acids. CDR3 amino acids: CATSDKINTGELFF.

This rearrangement joins TRBV12-3 or TRBV12-4 to TRBJ1-5. This CDR3 spans 15 amino acids. This CDR3 is CASSASEASNQPQHF.

The rearrangement links TRBV6-5 to TRBJ2-1; checking the TCRdb D call of TRBD2 is not possible without DNA. Germline assignment: CDR1 MNHEY and CDR2 SVGAGI. The CDR3 loop spans 15 amino acids. The CDR3 here is CASSWLPRNYNEQFF.

The rearrangement uses TRBV20-1 and TRBJ1-1; TCRdb designates TRBD1, a call that cannot be tested without DNA. The CDR3 length is 15 residues. Germline assignment: CDR1 DFQATT and CDR2 SNEGSKA (reference sequence). The CDR3 loop reads CSARWTGEKVTEAFF.

The chain is built from TRBV10-3 and TRBJ1-2. CDR3 length equals 13 residues. Looked up from germline, CDR1 is ENHRY and CDR2 is SYGVKD. The CDR3 here is CAISEVGDYGYTF.

The rearrangement uses TRBV7-2 and TRBJ2-4; TCRdb's assignment of TRBD1 cannot be checked, as there is no DNA. The germline CDR1 and CDR2 sequences are SGHTA and FQGNSA. The CDR3 length is 12 residues. CDR3 protein: CASRQGENIQYF.

This chain uses TRBV10-3 with TRBJ2-1; TCRdb's assignment of TRBD2 cannot be checked, as there is no DNA. CDR3 length: 15 residues. Looked up from germline, CDR1 is ENHRY and CDR2 is SYGVKD. CDR3: CAIRPGAGAYNEQFF.

The chain links TRBV13 to TRBJ2-7; the TCRdb D gene call, TRBD1, has no DNA to confirm it. Germline values: CDR1 PRHDT, CDR2 FYEKMQ (reference sequence). The CDR3 has 14 residues. The CDR3 loop reads CASSPGQGRGEQYF.

The J gene is TRBJ2-1, the V gene TRBV7-6. CDR1 and CDR2 (germline): SGHVS, FNYEAQ. The CDR3 runs to 15 residues. CDR3 in amino acids: CASSLQASWLNEQFF.

This chain uses TRBV5-1 with TRBJ1-5; the D gene TCRdb calls, TRBD1, cannot be checked with no DNA. CDR3 length: 16 residues. CDR1 and CDR2 (germline): SGHRS, YFSETQ. The CDR3 region is CASSLGPRGAGQPQHF.

The chain carries TRBV14 and TRBJ2-1. The germline gives CDR1 SGHDN, CDR2 FVKESK. This CDR3 comprises 15 residues. CDR3 sequence: CASRSNGVSYNEQFF.